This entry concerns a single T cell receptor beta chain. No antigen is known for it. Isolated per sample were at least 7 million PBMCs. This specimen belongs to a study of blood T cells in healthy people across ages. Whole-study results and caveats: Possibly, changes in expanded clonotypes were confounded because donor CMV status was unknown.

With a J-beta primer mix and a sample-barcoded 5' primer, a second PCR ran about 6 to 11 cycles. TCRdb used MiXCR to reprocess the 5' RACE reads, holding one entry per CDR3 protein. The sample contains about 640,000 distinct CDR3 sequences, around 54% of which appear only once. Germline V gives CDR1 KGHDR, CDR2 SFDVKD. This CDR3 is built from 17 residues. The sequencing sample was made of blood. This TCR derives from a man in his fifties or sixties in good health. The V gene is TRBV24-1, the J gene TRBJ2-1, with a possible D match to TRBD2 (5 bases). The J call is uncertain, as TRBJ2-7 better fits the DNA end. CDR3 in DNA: TGTGCCACCAGTGATCCAACCCCGGGATCCTCCTACAATGAGCAGTACTTC. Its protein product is CATSDPTPGSSYNEQYF.